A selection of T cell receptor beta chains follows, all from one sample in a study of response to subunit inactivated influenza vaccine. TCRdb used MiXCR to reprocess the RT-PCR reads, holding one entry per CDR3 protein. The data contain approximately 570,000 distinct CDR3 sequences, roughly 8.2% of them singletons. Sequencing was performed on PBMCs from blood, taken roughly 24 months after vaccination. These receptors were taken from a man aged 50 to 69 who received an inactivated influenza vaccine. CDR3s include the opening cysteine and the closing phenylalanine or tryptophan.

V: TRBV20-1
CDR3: CSAKAFGHGTDTQYF

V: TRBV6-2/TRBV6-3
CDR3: CASSFDRGTSNQPQHF

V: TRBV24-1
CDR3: CATSEGDRGSYEQYF

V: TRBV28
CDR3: CASSFGTGGHYGYTF

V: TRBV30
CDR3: CAWSVSDGDEQYF

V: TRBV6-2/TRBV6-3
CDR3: CASSRSIPAIETQYF

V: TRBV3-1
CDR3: CASSQERQAWNTGELFF

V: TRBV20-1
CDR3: CCAGPAGVRGETQYF

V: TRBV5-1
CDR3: CASSLGDRGRLAFF

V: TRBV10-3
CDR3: CAISESGPPLHF

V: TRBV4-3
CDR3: CASSQTSPGPGSTDTQYF

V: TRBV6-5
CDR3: CASSYGMDVGTDTQYF

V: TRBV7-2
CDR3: CASSELAGGPSTDTQYF

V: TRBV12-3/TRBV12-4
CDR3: CASSPRQGATQYF

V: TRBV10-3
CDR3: CAISDLSSGTRIYEQYF

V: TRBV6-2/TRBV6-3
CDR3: CASIKAQGAYSGELFF

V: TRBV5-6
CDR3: CASRTWANTDTQYF

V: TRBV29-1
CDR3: CSAKKREGSYNEQFF

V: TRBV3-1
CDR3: CASSRVSTDTQYF

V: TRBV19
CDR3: CASSIETGMIYPGEQFF

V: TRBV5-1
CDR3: CASSPPRGRGLPYEQYF

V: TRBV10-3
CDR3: CAISLDRTGSGTEAFF

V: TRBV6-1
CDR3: CASRPGTGLNQPQHF

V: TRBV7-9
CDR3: CASSPTGYEQYF

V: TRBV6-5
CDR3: CASSYLSGGSRTDTQYF

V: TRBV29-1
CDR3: CSGGTSGRKTQYF

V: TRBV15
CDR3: CATSRSQGGLREKLFF

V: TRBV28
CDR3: CASSGTSGPRHEQFF

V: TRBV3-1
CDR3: CASSQDGGFTEAFF

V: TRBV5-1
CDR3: CASLHQKQLASTDTQYF

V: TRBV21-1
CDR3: CASSKEKDTQYF

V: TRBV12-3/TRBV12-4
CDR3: CASSFTPRSGNTIYF

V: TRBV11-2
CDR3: CASTFVQARTGETQYF

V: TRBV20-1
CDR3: CSARAGTQYGYTF

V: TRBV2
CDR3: CASSGGTDPFYEQYF